This T cell receptor beta chain emerged from a study of read filtering for tumor transcriptome and immune sequencing. Study-wide context: Patients were 17 male and some 13 female, mean age approximately 70 years, range about 47 to 85. IR-seq gave about 3.5 to 10.27 million TCR reads per sample; RNA-seq gave about 75 to 1,400.

From 300 to 450 ng of RNA, a library with molecular barcoded alpha/delta and beta/gamma adaptors was made. TCRdb recomputed calls from the reads with MiXCR, one row per CDR3 protein. The sample has some 19,000 distinct CDR3 sequences, roughly a fifth seen once. Germline CDR1 is SQVTM and CDR2 is ANQGSEA. There are 11 residues in the CDR3. The V and J ends lost 2 bases and 5 bases respectively, with 6 bases between them. The J gene is TRBJ2-5, the V gene TRBV29-1, with D tentatively TRBD2 (5 bases). The receptor was isolated from a donor older than 35 with multiple myeloma. Sequencing was carried out using a population of CD138-negative cells sorted from bone marrow. The chain's CDR3 is CSVELAETQYF. The CDR3 nucleotides read TGCAGCGTTGAATTAGCGGAGACCCAGTACTTC.